The source of this T cell receptor beta chain is a study of CD8 T cells in ankylosing spondylitis. To note about this clonotype: The antigen is unknown.

Losses at the gene ends were 5 bases for V and 6 bases for J; bases not matched to a gene: 12. Germline CDR1 reads SEHNR; CDR2 reads FQNEAQ (reference sequence). This CDR3 has 15 amino acids. Using its own MiXCR run on the 5' RACE reads, TCRdb lists one record per CDR3 protein. The table lists about 130,000 distinct CDR3 sequences, just under 7.5% of them singletons, with roughly 12% in the top ten. Study-wide points: CD8+ disease-linked clones were present at relatively low frequencies in blood. What appeared characteristic of ankylosing spondylitis blood was a TCR beta motif of eight highly homologous variants.

The gene calls are TRBV7-9 and TRBJ1-2, with 7 bases that match TRBD1. Sequenced: blood, either unsorted or a sorted T cell fraction (not recorded which). The source of this sequence is a female donor with ankylosing spondylitis or in good health (not recorded which). The CDR3 DNA follows: TGTGCCAGCAGCCCGGAAGGGGGCGCTTGGGATGGCTACACCTTC. Translation: CASSPEGGAWDGYTF.